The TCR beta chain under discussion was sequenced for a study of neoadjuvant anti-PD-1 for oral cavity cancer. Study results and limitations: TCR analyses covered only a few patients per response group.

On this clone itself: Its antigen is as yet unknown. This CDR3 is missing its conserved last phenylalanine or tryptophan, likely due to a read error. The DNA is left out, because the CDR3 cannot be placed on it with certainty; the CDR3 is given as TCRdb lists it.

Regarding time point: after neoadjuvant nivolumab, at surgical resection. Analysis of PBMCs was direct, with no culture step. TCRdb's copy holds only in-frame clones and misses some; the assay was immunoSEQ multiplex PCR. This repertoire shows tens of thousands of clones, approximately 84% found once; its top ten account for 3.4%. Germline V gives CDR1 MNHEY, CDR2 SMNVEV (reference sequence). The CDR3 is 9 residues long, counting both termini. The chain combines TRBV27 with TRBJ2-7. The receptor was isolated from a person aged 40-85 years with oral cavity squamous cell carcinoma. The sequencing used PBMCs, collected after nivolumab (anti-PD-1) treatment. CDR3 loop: CASIVKGLD.